The next 10 T cell receptor beta chains were all read from a single sample in a study of blood T cell repertoires in COVID-19 (dated by TCRdb to the early 2020s). Library method: the immunoSEQ multiplex PCR assay. As stored in TCRdb, this immuneACCESS dataset retains in-frame rearrangements with V and J assigned. A fraction of the clones does not appear; measured against another copy, unresolved V genes explain less than half of the discrepancy, and the remainder lacks a known reason. The sample records 110,000 to 150,000 clones, around 89% of which are singletons. Under 3% of the sample is in the top ten clones. Sequences were obtained from peripheral blood. These receptors were taken from a man between 60 and 75 years old with active or convalescent COVID-19.

This clone turned up a few times. CDR3 bases: TGCGCCAGCAGCTTGGCGGCAGGGGGCTCCTACGAGCAGTACTTC. Translation: CASSLAAGGSYEQYF. The gene calls are TRBV5-1 and TRBJ2-7, with 7 bases fitting TRBD1. J gave up 0 bases and V 0 bases, and 3 bases lay outside the gene matches. The germline CDR1 and CDR2 sequences are SGHRS and YFSETQ. The CDR3 runs 15 residues.

The chain combines TRBV28 with TRBJ2-3; D gene uncertain. The CDR3 is 13 residues long. Germline CDR1 is MDHEN and CDR2 is SYDVKM. The V end lost 5 bases, the J end lost 4 bases, and 10 bases lay between the germline ends. The CDR3: CASSLRSPDTQYF. The DNA of the CDR3 is TGTGCCAGCAGTCTAAGATCCCCAGATACGCAGTATTTT.

J is TRBJ2-5 and V is TRBV6-2 or TRBV6-3; TRBD1 matches 10 bases. Germline values: CDR1 MNHEY, CDR2 SVGEGT. The CDR3 sequence is 15 residues long. V shed 5 bases, J shed 2 bases, and the junction held 5 bases outside the gene matches. This CDR3 is CASSGADRGQETQYF. The CDR3 DNA reads as TGTGCCAGCAGTGGCGCGGACAGGGGGCAAGAGACCCAGTACTTC.

This clone was counted only a few times. The gene calls are TRBV2 and TRBJ2-6; 10 bases match TRBD1. The CDR3 is 16 amino acids. CDR1 and CDR2 from the germline V gene are SNHLY and FYNNEI. The trim removed 8 bases at V and 2 bases at J, leaving 6 bases unmatched. CDR3: CASLRDRGAGANVLTF. The CDR3 nucleotides read TGTGCCAGCCTCCGGGACAGGGGTGCTGGGGCCAACGTCCTGACTTTC.

The chain links TRBV30 to TRBJ2-6; D may be TRBD1 (5 bases). The germline V gene encodes CDR1 GTSNPN and CDR2 SVGIG (reference sequence). Between the trimmed V and J ends, which lost 0 bases and 1 base, there was a span of 16 bases. CDR3 length: 18 residues. CDR3 in DNA: TGTGCCTGGAGTGTACGCGACAGAGAGCTATCTGGGGCCAACGTCCTGACTTTC. This gives the protein CAWSVRDRELSGANVLTF.

In nucleotides, the CDR3 is TGTGCCAGCAGTGCAACAGGACAAGAGACCCAGTACTTC. Translating gives CASSATGQETQYF. The chain is built from TRBV12-3 or TRBV12-4 and TRBJ2-5; possible D gene TRBD1, 5 bases. V was shortened by 5 bases and J by 2 bases, with 9 bases between the two germline ends. This CDR3 contains 13 residues.

V is TRBV27 and J is TRBJ2-2, with a possible D match to TRBD1 (6 bases). CDR1 MNHEY and CDR2 SMNVEV come from the germline V gene (reference sequence). The CDR3 runs to 15 residues. The V and J ends lost 5 bases and 1 base respectively, with 11 bases between them. CDR3 sequence reads: CASSRDRRNTGELFF. The CDR3 nucleotides read TGTGCCAGCAGTCGTGACAGGAGGAACACCGGGGAGCTGTTTTTT.

The genes are TRBV5-1 and TRBJ1-1; D may be TRBD1 (5 bases). V dropped 4 bases and J dropped 0 bases, with 10 bases sitting between them. The germline CDR1 and CDR2 sequences are SGHRS and YFSETQ. The CDR3 extends over 14 amino acids. The CDR3 DNA follows: TGCGCCAGCAGCGTCGGGGGGGTGAACACTGAAGCTTTCTTT. As protein: CASSVGGVNTEAFF.

The V call is TRBV7-9, the J call TRBJ2-1, with D maybe TRBD1 (6 bases). Germline V lookup: CDR1 SEHNR, CDR2 FQNEAQ (reference sequence). This CDR3 has 15 residues. V was cut by 2 bases and J by 7 bases, with 15 bases left in between. DNA for the CDR3: TGTGCCAGCAGCTTAAGACAGGCATCGGGGAATGAGCAGTTCTTC. Protein product: CASSLRQASGNEQFF.

The chain combines TRBV6-2 or TRBV6-3 with TRBJ2-3, with 11 positions matching TRBD2. Losses at the gene ends were 6 bases for V and 4 bases for J; bases not matched to a gene: 9. The CDR3 is 16 residues long. In germline, CDR1 is MNHEY, CDR2 SVGEGT. The chain's CDR3 is CASSPFSGGAPDTQYF. CDR3 DNA sequence: TGTGCCAGCAGCCCGTTTAGCGGGGGGGCCCCAGATACGCAGTATTTT.